These T cell receptor beta chains were read from a single sample in a study of T-cell reconstitution after alpha-beta-depleted transplantation in children. TCRdb re-derived calls from the PCR reads in MiXCR, one entry per CDR3 protein. This sample has more than 300,000 distinct CDR3 sequences, with 16% found just once. The sequencing used PBMCs, mostly from graft donor cells, collected 360 days after TCRalphabeta/CD19-depleted stem cell transplant. Every receptor here comes from a male patient between 2 and 10 years old who had a stem cell transplant for acute lymphoblastic leukemia, so the T cells may come from the graft donor. Each CDR3 is given with its conserved first and last residue. A D gene is named only where the DNA matches it firmly. Expanded clones get a size class; other rows say once, few or many, or leave the size out.

V	size	D	J	CDR3	DNA
TRBV4-3	few	.	TRBJ2-1	CASSLDGVSSYNEQFF	TGCGCCAGCAGTCTTGACGGAGTAAGCTCCTACAATGAGCAGTTCTTC
TRBV5-1	.	TRBD1	TRBJ1-6	CASSFGQEGSPLHF	TGCGCCAGCAGCTTCGGACAGGAGGGGTCACCCCTCCACTTT
TRBV12-3/TRBV12-4	.	.	TRBJ2-5	CASRTWGAETQYF	TGTGCCAGCAGGACCTGGGGTGCGGAGACCCAGTACTTC
TRBV4-2	many	TRBD1	TRBJ2-1	CASSPRGQGVPNEQFF	TGTGCCAGCAGCCCCCGGGGACAGGGGGTCCCCAATGAGCAGTTCTTC
TRBV29-1	few	TRBD1	TRBJ2-5	CSVQGAAYQETQYF	TGCAGCGTTCAGGGGGCTGCGTACCAAGAGACCCAGTACTTC
TRBV7-7	few	.	TRBJ2-3	CASSLGILRADTQYF	TGTGCTAGCAGCTTAGGGATACTCAGGGCGGATACGCAGTATTTT
TRBV4-3	few	.	TRBJ2-7	CASSQDRGEQYF	TGCGCCAGCAGCCAAGATCGGGGCGAGCAGTACTTC
TRBV12-3/TRBV12-4	.	.	TRBJ2-1	CASSTRAGTYNEQFF	TGTGCCAGCAGCACCCGGGCGGGAACGTACAATGAGCAGTTCTTC
TRBV10-3	.	TRBD2	TRBJ2-7	CAISGAGAIDEQYF	TGTGCCATCAGTGGGGCGGGAGCGATAGACGAGCAGTACTTC
TRBV12-3/TRBV12-4	.	.	TRBJ2-1	CASRFYYNEQFF	TGTGCCAGCAGGTTTTACTACAATGAGCAGTTCTTC
TRBV4-1	few	TRBD2	TRBJ2-1	CASSQDGTTSYNEQFF	TGCGCCAGCAGCCAAGACGGGACTACCTCGTACAATGAGCAGTTCTTC
TRBV15	many	.	TRBJ1-1	CATSSFNWNTEAFF	TGTGCCACCAGCAGTTTTAACTGGAACACTGAAGCTTTCTTT
TRBV9	few	TRBD1	TRBJ2-1	CASSVDPRKSGGDEQFF	TGTGCCAGCAGCGTAGATCCGCGGAAGTCAGGGGGCGATGAGCAGTTCTTC
TRBV6-5	few	TRBD1	TRBJ1-2	CASRHRQGSYGYSF	TGTGCCAGCAGACACCGACAGGGAAGCTATGGCTACAGCTTC
TRBV12-3/TRBV12-4	.	.	TRBJ2-1	CASSLGELGDEQFF	TGTGCCAGCAGTCTCGGGGAACTAGGGGATGAGCAGTTCTTC
TRBV3-1	.	TRBD2	TRBJ2-2	CASSHVRGSGGGELFF	TGTGCCAGCAGCCATGTCCGCGGGAGCGGTGGCGGGGAGCTGTTTTTT
TRBV29-1	many	TRBD2	TRBJ2-7	CSVTQTARGTTEQYF	TGCAGCGTTACCCAAACCGCTCGTGGGACTACCGAGCAGTACTTC
TRBV29-1	.	TRBD2	TRBJ2-1	CSVGLAGRGHEQFF	TGCAGCGTTGGGCTAGCGGGGAGAGGTCATGAGCAGTTCTTC
TRBV5-1	few	TRBD2	TRBJ2-1	CASSAGLAGVRPYNEQFF	TGCGCCAGCAGCGCAGGACTAGCGGGAGTCCGCCCTTACAATGAGCAGTTCTTC
TRBV5-1	.	TRBD2	TRBJ2-1	CASSLGSSGEQFF	TGCGCCAGCAGCTTGGGGTCTAGCGGGGAGCAGTTCTTC
TRBV29-1	few	TRBD2	TRBJ2-1	CSVEVSGRSYNEQFF	TGCAGCGTTGAAGTTAGCGGGAGATCCTACAATGAGCAGTTCTTC
TRBV3-1	.	.	TRBJ2-1	CASSQAGKFEQFF	TGTGCCAGCAGCCAAGCCGGAAAGTTTGAGCAGTTCTTC
TRBV7-2	.	.	TRBJ1-6	CASSPWGGSPLHF	TGTGCCAGCAGCCCTTGGGGTGGGTCACCCCTCCACTTT
TRBV4-3	many	.	TRBJ2-1	CASSQDLSGDNFFYNEQFF	TGCGCCAGCAGCCAAGATCTAAGCGGAGATAATTTTTTCTACAATGAGCAGTTCTTC
TRBV20-1	many	.	TRBJ2-1	CSAGPPSFRYNEQFF	TGCAGTGCTGGCCCACCTAGCTTTCGGTACAATGAGCAGTTCTTC
TRBV5-1	.	TRBD1	TRBJ1-2	CASSSILGQHPTYGYTF	TGCGCCAGCAGCTCAATTTTGGGACAGCACCCCACCTATGGCTACACCTTC
TRBV3-1	few	.	TRBJ1-2	CASRSGANYGYTF	TGTGCCAGCAGGTCAGGGGCTAACTATGGCTACACCTTC